These 18 T cell receptor beta chains came from one sample sequenced in a study of shared clonotypes between healthy human individuals. TCRdb's copy holds only in-frame clones and misses some; the assay was immunoSEQ multiplex PCR. The table shows around 2.3 million clones, with about 94% occurring only once. Material for sequencing was naive CD4+ T cells sorted from blood. Indicated subset: CD45RA+ positively selected. The receptors come from a man in his late teens or twenties in good health.

This rearrangement joins TRBV7-9 to TRBJ1-5; tentative D call: TRBD1 (5 bases). The CDR3 has 16 residues. CDR1 and CDR2 from the germline V gene are SEHNR and FQNEAQ (reference sequence). V gave up 4 bases and J gave up 2 bases, with 15 bases separating them. CDR3 in DNA: TGTGCCAGCAGCTCAGCCCCATGGGGCGGCAATCAGCCCCAGCATTTT. It is translated as CASSSAPWGGNQPQHF.

V and J are TRBV2 and TRBJ2-1, with TRBD2 identical over 7 bases. The germline gives CDR1 SNHLY, CDR2 FYNNEI. The CDR3 is made up of 13 amino acids. V shed 6 bases, J shed 3 bases, and the junction held 2 bases outside the gene matches. The CDR3 loop reads CASRERGYNEQFF. CDR3 DNA: TGTGCCAGCAGGGAGCGGGGCTACAATGAGCAGTTCTTC.

The chain employs TRBV30 and TRBJ1-1; 7 bases map to TRBD1. V lost 1 base to trimming and J lost 1 base; unmatched junction nucleotides: 12. The CDR3 is made up of 17 amino acids. The germline V gene encodes CDR1 GTSNPN and CDR2 SVGIG (reference sequence). The CDR3 nucleotides read TGTGCCTGGAGTGCGTCCCGCTACAGGGGCTCGAACACTGAAGCTTTCTTT. Residues: CAWSASRYRGSNTEAFF.

V and J are TRBV15 and TRBJ1-1, with no clear D. The V gene's germline CDR1 is LNHNV and CDR2 YYDKDF (reference sequence). V was clipped by 0 bases and J by 1 base, with 9 bases between them. The CDR3 extends over 15 amino acids. CDR3 region: CATSREVLGNTEAFF. CDR3 DNA: TGTGCCACCAGCAGAGAGGTCTTGGGGAACACTGAAGCTTTCTTT. The complete variable domain, with remaining parts taken from reference TRBV15 and TRBJ1-1, reads DAMVIQNPRYQVTQFGKPVTLSCSQTLNHNVMYWYQQKSSQAPKLLFHYYDKDFNNEADTPDNFQSRRPNTSFCFLDIRSPGLGDTAMYLCATSREVLGNTEAFFGQGTRLTVV.

This clone was detected once. The chain couples TRBV7-3 to TRBJ1-6, with 7 bases aligning to TRBD1. Germline CDR1 SGHTA, CDR2 FQGTGA. The V segment lost 2 bases and the J segment 10 bases; nucleotides outside the gene matches: 5. CDR3 size: 14 residues. The CDR3 loop is CASSLQGGRSPLHF. The CDR3 DNA is TGTGCCAGCAGCTTACAGGGGGGCCGGTCACCCCTCCACTTT.

The CDR3, as DNA: TGTGCCAGCACGGGACAGGGGGCCCAGCCCCAGCATTTT. Residues: CASTGQGAQPQHF. The V and J genes are TRBV21-1 and TRBJ1-5; TRBD1, the table's D call, lacks a check against the DNA. TRBV21-1 is listed as a pseudogene. The CDR3 has 13 amino acids.

The rearrangement uses TRBV9 and TRBJ2-3; weak D call: TRBD2 (5 bases). This CDR3 is 15 amino acids long. Germline CDR1 reads SGDLS; CDR2 reads YYNGEE. Deletions cut 4 bases from V and 6 bases from J, with 18 bases between. CDR3 loop: CASSPRVRGKDTQYF. The CDR3 DNA sequence: TGTGCCAGCAGCCCAAGGGTCCGGGGTAAGGATACGCAGTATTTT.

This chain connects TRBV18 to TRBJ2-1, with 7 bases identical to TRBD2. The CDR3 spans 14 residues. V lost 4 bases, J lost 5 bases, and 5 bases stayed unmatched. Germline-derived CDR1 and CDR2 are KGHSH and LQKENI. CDR3 residues: CASSLLGTNNEQFF. The CDR3 DNA reads TGTGCCAGCTCACTCCTCGGGACTAACAATGAGCAGTTCTTC. Complete variable domain (other parts from reference TRBV18 and TRBJ2-1): NAGVMQNPRHLVRRRGQEARLRCSPMKGHSHVYWYRQLPEEGLKFMVYLQKENIIDESGMPKERFSAEFPKEGPSILRIQQVVRGDSAAYFCASSLLGTNNEQFFGPGTRLTVL.

The chain employs TRBV2 and TRBJ2-1; D unclear. Germline V gives CDR1 SNHLY, CDR2 FYNNEI. Trimming removed 6 bases at V and 5 bases at J, with 5 bases between. The CDR3 length is 11 residues. CDR3 in DNA: TGTGCCAGCAGGTTGGACAATGAGCAGTTCTTC. Amino acids: CASRLDNEQFF.

J is TRBJ2-5 and V is TRBV5-1; the D gene is possibly TRBD1 (6 bases). The CDR3 runs 15 residues. The ends were cut back, 6 bases at V and 1 base at J, with 16 bases in the middle. Per the germline V gene, CDR1 is SGHRS and CDR2 is YFSETQ. This CDR3 is CASTKLGDTQETQYF. Written as DNA, the CDR3 is TGCGCCAGCACGAAGTTAGGGGACACCCAAGAGACCCAGTACTTC.

The V call is TRBV7-8, the J call TRBJ2-6, with D possibly TRBD2 on 6 matching bases. The germline V and J ends were trimmed by 1 base and 4 bases, with 14 bases remaining between them. The CDR3 covers 17 residues. Germline V lookup: CDR1 SGHVS, CDR2 FQNEAQ. The CDR3 DNA reads TGTGCCAGCAGCTTAGTTGGAGCGGGTACCGGGGCCAACGTCCTGACTTTC. Its translation: CASSLVGAGTGANVLTF.

The chain carries TRBV4-3 and TRBJ2-3; either TRBD1 or TRBD2 may supply D (5 bases each). CDR1 and CDR2 (germline): LGHNA, YSLEER. The ends were cut back, 3 bases at V and 3 bases at J, with 19 bases in the middle. The CDR3 is 17 residues long. CDR3 nucleotides: TGCGCCAGCAGCCAGAGGGCTGGGACGGGGATGACAGATACGCAGTATTTT. It yields the protein CASSQRAGTGMTDTQYF.

J is TRBJ2-5 and V is TRBV30; 8 nucleotides match TRBD2. There are 14 residues in the CDR3. CDR1 and CDR2 (germline): GTSNPN, SVGIG (reference sequence). J gave up 5 bases and V 1 base, and 6 bases lay outside the gene matches. As DNA, the CDR3 is TGTGCCTGGAGTGACGGGGGGGCTCAGGAGACCCAGTACTTC. Translating gives CAWSDGGAQETQYF.

Of note for this clone: Other DNA sequences in this sample translate to the same CDR3. The chain couples TRBV6-5 to TRBJ1-2; TRBD1 matches 10 bases. Looked up from germline, CDR1 is MNHEY and CDR2 is SVGAGI. The V gene end was trimmed by 4 bases and the J gene end by 2 bases; junction bases not matched to a gene: 4. This CDR3 has 15 residues. CDR3 sequence reads: CASSSPDRGNYGYTF. For the CDR3, the DNA is TGTGCCAGCAGTTCACCGGACAGGGGGAACTATGGCTACACCTTC.

The V and J genes are TRBV5-6 and TRBJ1-4; TRBD1 matches 7 bases. The CDR3 consists of 14 residues. V gave up 6 bases and J gave up 5 bases; unmatched junction bases: 7. Germline V gives CDR1 SGHDT, CDR2 YYEEEE. The DNA for the CDR3 is TGTGCCAGCAACTACGGGACAGCGAATGAAAAACTGTTTTTT. It specifies CASNYGTANEKLFF.

This chain uses TRBV30 with TRBJ1-6, with D perhaps TRBD1 (5 bases). CDR1 GTSNPN and CDR2 SVGIG come from the germline V gene (reference sequence). The CDR3 has 16 amino acids. V was trimmed by 2 bases and J by 4 bases, leaving 15 bases between them. This CDR3 is CAWSRVRDSYNSPLHF. CDR3 bases: TGTGCCTGGAGTCGGGTCAGGGACTCTTATAATTCACCCCTCCACTTT.

J is TRBJ1-1 and V is TRBV7-3; D is uncertain. Trimming stripped 0 bases from V and 0 bases from J, with 8 bases between. The CDR3 length is 15 residues. Germline CDR1 and CDR2: SGHTA and FQGTGA. This CDR3 reads CASSLTLAVNTEAFF. Written as DNA, the CDR3 is TGTGCCAGCAGCTTAACCCTTGCAGTGAACACTGAAGCTTTCTTT.

The CDR3 is CSVRRTGLESYGYTF. CDR3 sequence (DNA): TGCAGCGTACGTAGGACGGGGCTCGAGTCCTATGGCTACACCTTC. V usage is TRBV29-1 and J usage is TRBJ1-2; possibly TRBD1 for D (5 bases). With 6 bases removed from V and 4 bases from J, the gap between germline ends came to 21 bases. The CDR3 is 15 residues long. Looked up from germline, CDR1 is SQVTM and CDR2 is ANQGSEA.